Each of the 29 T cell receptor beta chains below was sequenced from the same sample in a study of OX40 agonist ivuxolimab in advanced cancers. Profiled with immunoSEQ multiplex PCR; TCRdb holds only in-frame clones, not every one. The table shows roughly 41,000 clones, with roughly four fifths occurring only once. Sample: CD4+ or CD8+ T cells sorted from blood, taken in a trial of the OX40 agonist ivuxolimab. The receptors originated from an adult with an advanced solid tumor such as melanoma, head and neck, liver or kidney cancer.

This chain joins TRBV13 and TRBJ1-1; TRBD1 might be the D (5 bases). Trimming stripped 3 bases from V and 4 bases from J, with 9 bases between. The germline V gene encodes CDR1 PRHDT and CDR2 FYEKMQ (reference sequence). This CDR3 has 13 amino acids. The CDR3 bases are TGTGCCAGCAGCTTGGGGCGGAGCACTGAAGCTTTCTTT. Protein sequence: CASSLGRSTEAFF.

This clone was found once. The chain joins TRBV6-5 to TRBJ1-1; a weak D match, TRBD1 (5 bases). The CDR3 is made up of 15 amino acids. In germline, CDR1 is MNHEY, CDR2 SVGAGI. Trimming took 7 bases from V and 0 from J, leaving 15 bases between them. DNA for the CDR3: TGTGCCAGCACACCAGGCGGGGGGGTGAACACTGAAGCTTTCTTT. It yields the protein CASTPGGGVNTEAFF.

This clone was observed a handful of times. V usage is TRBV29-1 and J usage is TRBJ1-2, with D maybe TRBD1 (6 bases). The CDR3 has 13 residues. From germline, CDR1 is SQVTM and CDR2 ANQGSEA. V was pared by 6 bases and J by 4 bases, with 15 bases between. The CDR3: CSVGGLGPYGYTF. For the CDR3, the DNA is TGCAGCGTAGGGGGACTAGGACCCTATGGCTACACCTTC.

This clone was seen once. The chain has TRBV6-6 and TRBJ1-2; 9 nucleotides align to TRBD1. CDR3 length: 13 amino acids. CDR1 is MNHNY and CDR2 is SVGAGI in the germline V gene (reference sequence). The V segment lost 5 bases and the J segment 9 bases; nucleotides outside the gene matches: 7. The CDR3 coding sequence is TGTGCCAGCAGTAAGGACAGGGGAAGGAGCTACACCTTC. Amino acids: CASSKDRGRSYTF.

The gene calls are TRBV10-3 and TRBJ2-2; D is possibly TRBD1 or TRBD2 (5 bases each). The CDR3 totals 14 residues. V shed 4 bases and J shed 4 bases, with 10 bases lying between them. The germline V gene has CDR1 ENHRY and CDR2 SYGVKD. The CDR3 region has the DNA TGTGCCATCAGTGGTAGGGACCGCACCGGGGAGCTGTTTTTT. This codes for CAISGRDRTGELFF.

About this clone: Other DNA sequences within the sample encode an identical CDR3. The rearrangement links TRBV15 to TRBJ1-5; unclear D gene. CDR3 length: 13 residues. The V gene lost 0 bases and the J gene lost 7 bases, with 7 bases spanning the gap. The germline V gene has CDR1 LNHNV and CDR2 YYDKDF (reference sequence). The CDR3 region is CATSRDPGQPQHF. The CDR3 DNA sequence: TGTGCCACCAGCAGAGATCCCGGACAGCCCCAGCATTTT.

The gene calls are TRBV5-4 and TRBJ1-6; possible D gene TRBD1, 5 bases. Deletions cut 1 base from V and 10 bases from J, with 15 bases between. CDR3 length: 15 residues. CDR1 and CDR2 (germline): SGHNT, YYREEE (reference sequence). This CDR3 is CASSLSGNPSSPLHF. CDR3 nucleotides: TGTGCCAGCAGCTTGTCAGGGAACCCTTCCTCACCCCTCCACTTT.

DNA for the CDR3: TGTGCCACCAGCTCTCAGGGACAGTACCCGAGCTCTGGGGCCAACGTCCTGACTTTC. Its translation: CATSSQGQYPSSGANVLTF. The rearrangement uses TRBV15 and TRBJ2-6; TRBD1 matches 7 bases. The CDR3 covers 19 residues. V dropped 5 bases and J dropped 0; count of bases not matched to a gene: 13. Germline CDR1 reads LNHNV; CDR2 reads YYDKDF (reference sequence).

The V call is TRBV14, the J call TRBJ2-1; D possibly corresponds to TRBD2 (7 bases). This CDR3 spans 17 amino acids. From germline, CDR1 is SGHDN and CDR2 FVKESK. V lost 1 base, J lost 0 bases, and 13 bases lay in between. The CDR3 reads CASSQVGGGRSYNEQFF. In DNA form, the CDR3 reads TGTGCCAGCAGCCAAGTGGGCGGGGGCCGCTCCTACAATGAGCAGTTCTTC.

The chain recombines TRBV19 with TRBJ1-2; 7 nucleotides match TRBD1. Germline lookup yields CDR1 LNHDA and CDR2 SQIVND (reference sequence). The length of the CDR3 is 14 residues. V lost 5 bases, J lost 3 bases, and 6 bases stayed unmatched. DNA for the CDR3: TGTGCCAGTAGTGTTAATGACAGGGACTATGGCTACACCTTC. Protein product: CASSVNDRDYGYTF.

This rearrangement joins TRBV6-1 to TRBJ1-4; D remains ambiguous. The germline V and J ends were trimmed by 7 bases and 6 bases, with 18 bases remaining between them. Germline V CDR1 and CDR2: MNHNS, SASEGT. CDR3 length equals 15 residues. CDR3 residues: CASTTVGSGDEKLFF. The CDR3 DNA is TGTGCCAGCACCACAGTGGGGTCCGGGGATGAAAAACTGTTTTTT.

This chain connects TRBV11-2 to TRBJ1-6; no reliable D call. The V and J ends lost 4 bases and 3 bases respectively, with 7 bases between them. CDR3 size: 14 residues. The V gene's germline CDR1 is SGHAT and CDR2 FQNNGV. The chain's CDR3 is CASSSDGYNSPLHF. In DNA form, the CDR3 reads TGTGCCAGCAGCTCGGACGGCTATAATTCACCCCTCCACTTT. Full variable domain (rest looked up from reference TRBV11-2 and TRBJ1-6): EAGVAQSPRYKIIEKRQSVAFWCNPISGHATLYWYQQILGQGPKLLIQFQNNGVVDDSQLPKDRFSAERLKGVDSTLKIQPAKLEDSAVYLCASSSDGYNSPLHFGNGTRLTVT.

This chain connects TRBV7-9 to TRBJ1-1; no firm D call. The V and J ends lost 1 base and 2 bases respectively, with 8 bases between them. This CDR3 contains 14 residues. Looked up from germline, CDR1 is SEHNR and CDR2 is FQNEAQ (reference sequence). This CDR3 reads CASSLEQPNTEAFF. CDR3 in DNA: TGTGCCAGCAGCTTAGAACAACCTAACACTGAAGCTTTCTTT.

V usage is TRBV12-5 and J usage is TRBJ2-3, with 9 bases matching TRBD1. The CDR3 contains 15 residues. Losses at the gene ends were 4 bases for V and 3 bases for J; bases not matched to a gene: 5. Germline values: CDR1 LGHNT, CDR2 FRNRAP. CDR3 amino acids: CASGSQGARTDTQYF. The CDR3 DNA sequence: TGTGCTAGTGGTTCACAGGGGGCGCGTACAGATACGCAGTATTTT.

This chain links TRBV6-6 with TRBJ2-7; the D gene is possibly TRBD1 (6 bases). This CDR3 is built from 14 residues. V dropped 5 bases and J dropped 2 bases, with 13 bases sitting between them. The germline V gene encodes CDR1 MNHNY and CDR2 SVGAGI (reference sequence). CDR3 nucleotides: TGTGCCAGCAGTCAGGTGGCAGGGGCCTACGAGCAGTACTTC. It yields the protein CASSQVAGAYEQYF.

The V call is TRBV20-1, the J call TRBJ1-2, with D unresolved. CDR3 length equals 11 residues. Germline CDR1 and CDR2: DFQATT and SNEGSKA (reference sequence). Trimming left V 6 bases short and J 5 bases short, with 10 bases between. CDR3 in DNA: TGCAGTGCCTTTCGGGGTTATGGCTACACCTTC. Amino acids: CSAFRGYGYTF.

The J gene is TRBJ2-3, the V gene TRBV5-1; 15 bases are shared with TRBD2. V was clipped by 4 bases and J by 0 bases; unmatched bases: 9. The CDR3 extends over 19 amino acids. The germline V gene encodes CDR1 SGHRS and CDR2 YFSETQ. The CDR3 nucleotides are TGCGCCAGCAGCCCGGGACTAGCGGGGGGCGTTGAGAGCACAGATACGCAGTATTTT. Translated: CASSPGLAGGVESTDTQYF.

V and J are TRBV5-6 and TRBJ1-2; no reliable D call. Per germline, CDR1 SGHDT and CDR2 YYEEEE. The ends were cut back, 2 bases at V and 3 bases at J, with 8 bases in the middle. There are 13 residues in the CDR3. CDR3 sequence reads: CASSFGKDYGYTF. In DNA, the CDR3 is TGTGCCAGCAGCTTCGGCAAGGACTATGGCTACACCTTC.

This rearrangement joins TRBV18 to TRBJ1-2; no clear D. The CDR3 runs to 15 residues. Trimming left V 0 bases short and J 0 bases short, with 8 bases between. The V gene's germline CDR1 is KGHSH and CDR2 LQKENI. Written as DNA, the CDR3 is TGTGCCAGCTCACCACCTGCCCTTACTAACTATGGCTACACCTTC. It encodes CASSPPALTNYGYTF.

In DNA, the CDR3 is TGTGCCAGCAGACTTGTGGGGGACAGGGACTCCTACGAGCAGTACTTC. The encoded protein is CASRLVGDRDSYEQYF. The rearrangement joins TRBV27 to TRBJ2-7; 9 bases line up with TRBD1. This CDR3 comprises 16 residues. Germline trimming cut 6 bases from V and 0 bases from J; bases unmatched to any gene: 9. Germline lookup yields CDR1 MNHEY and CDR2 SMNVEV (reference sequence).

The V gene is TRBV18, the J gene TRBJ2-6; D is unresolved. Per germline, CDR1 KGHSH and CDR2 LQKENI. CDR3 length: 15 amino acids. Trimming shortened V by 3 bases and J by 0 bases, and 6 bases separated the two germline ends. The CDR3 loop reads CASSPGSSGANVLTF. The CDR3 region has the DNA TGTGCCAGCTCACCGGGGTCCTCTGGGGCCAACGTCCTGACTTTC. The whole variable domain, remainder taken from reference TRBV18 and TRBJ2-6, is NAGVMQNPRHLVRRRGQEARLRCSPMKGHSHVYWYRQLPEEGLKFMVYLQKENIIDESGMPKERFSAEFPKEGPSILRIQQVVRGDSAAYFCASSPGSSGANVLTFGAGSRLTVL.

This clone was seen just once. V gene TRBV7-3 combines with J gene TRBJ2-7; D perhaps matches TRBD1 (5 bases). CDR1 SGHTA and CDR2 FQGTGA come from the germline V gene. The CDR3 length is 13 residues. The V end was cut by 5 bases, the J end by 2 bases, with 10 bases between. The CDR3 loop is CASSPTGPYEQYF. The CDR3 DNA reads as TGTGCCAGCAGCCCCACAGGACCCTACGAGCAGTACTTC.

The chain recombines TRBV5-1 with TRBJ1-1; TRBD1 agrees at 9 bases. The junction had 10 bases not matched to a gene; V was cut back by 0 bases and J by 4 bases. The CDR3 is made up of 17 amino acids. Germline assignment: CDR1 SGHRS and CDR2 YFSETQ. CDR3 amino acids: CASSLEGQGGWSTEAFF. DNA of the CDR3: TGCGCCAGCAGCTTGGAGGGACAGGGTGGCTGGAGCACTGAAGCTTTCTTT.

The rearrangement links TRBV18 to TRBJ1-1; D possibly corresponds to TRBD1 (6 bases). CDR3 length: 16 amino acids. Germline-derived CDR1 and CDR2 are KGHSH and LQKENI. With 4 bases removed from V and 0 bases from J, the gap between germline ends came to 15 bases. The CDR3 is CASSQQGTTLNTEAFF. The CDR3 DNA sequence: TGTGCCAGCTCACAACAGGGCACTACCCTGAACACTGAAGCTTTCTTT.

In DNA, the CDR3 is TGTGCCAGTAGTGTCTTCAGGGCCCGTGAATATACCCTCCACTTT. The encoded protein is CASSVFRAREYTLHF. The chain employs TRBV19 and TRBJ1-6; D may be TRBD1 (5 bases). V lost 5 bases and J lost 14, with 22 bases in between. Germline V lookup: CDR1 LNHDA, CDR2 SQIVND (reference sequence). This CDR3 comprises 15 residues.

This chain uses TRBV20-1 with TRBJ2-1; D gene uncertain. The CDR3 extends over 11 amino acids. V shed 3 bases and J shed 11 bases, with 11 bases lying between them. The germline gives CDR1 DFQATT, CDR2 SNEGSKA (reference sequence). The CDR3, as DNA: TGCAGTGCTAGTTCGGACCCAAAGCAGTTCTTC. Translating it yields CSASSDPKQFF.

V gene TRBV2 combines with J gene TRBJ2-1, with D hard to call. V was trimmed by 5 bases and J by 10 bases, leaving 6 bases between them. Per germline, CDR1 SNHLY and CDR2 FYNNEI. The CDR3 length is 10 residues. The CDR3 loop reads CASSIEEQFF. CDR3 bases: TGTGCCAGCAGTATCGAGGAGCAGTTCTTC.

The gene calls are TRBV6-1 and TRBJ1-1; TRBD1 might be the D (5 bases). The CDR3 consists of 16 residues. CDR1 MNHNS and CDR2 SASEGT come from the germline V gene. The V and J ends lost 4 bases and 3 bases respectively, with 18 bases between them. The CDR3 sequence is CASSVGFGGSYTEAFF. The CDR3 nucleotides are TGTGCCAGCAGTGTTGGGTTTGGGGGGTCTTACACTGAAGCTTTCTTT.

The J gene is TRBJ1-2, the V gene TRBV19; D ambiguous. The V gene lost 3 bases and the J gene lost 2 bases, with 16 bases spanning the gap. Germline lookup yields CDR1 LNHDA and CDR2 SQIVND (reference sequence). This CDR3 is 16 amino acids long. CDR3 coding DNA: TGTGCCAGTAGTATCTCATCCGGGTTGAGAAACTATGGCTACACCTTC. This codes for CASSISSGLRNYGYTF.